Listed below are T cell receptor beta chains from one sample, sequenced in a study of cytotoxic CD8 clonotypes in ibrutinib-treated CLL. TCRdb keeps only in-frame clones here, not all; method: immunoSEQ multiplex PCR. The data hold some 300,000 clones, with about 80% observed a single time. Sample: PBMCs, taken before ibrutinib treatment. The receptors were gathered from a human donor with chronic lymphocytic leukemia. The CDR3 runs from the conserved cysteine through the conserved F or W. A D gene is named only where the DNA matches it firmly. The size entry is marked missing in some rows and otherwise reads once, few, many or a size class.

-	TRBV5-6	TRBD2	TRBJ2-7	CASSPSWAGGVAYEQYF	TGTGCCAGCAGCCCCTCATGGGCGGGAGGGGTAGCCTACGAGCAGTACTTC
-	TRBV20-1	-	TRBJ2-5	CSAGNQETQYF	TGCAGTGCTGGGAACCAAGAGACCCAGTACTTC
-	TRBV2	-	TRBJ1-2	CASISVGYGYTF	TGTGCCAGCATTTCGGTGGGCTATGGCTACACCTTC
few	TRBV9	-	TRBJ1-2	CASSVDQGTYGYTF	TGTGCCAGCAGCGTAGATCAGGGTACCTATGGCTACACCTTC
-	TRBV4-1	-	TRBJ1-2	CASSQVEGDYGYTF	TGCGCCAGCAGCCAGGTGGAGGGAGACTATGGCTACACCTTC
-	TRBV6-5	TRBD1	TRBJ2-7	CASRRVGQGGYEQYF	TGTGCCAGCAGGCGTGTGGGACAGGGTGGTTACGAGCAGTACTTC
-	TRBV28	-	TRBJ1-2	CASSLLAESDYGYTF	TGTGCCAGCAGTTTATTGGCGGAATCGGACTATGGCTACACCTTC
-	TRBV2	TRBD1	TRBJ2-5	CASPGGTGRRETQYF	TGTGCCAGCCCAGGCGGGACAGGGCGGCGGGAGACCCAGTACTTC
-	TRBV7-9	TRBD1	TRBJ1-2	CASSFLQGNYGYTF	TGTGCCAGCAGTTTTTTACAGGGGAACTATGGCTACACCTTC
-	TRBV7-2	-	TRBJ2-2	CASSPGHVTNTGELFF	TGTGCCAGCAGCCCGGGACACGTCACGAACACCGGGGAGCTGTTTTTT